The 14 T cell receptor beta chains listed next were all sequenced from one sample in a study of blood T cell repertoires in COVID-19. The method was immunoSEQ multiplex PCR; TCRdb's version includes in-frame clones alone and lacks a portion of them. The sample shows under 100,000 clones, 75% to 90% of them seen only once. Sequenced: peripheral blood. These receptors were obtained from a woman between 40 and 55 years old with active or convalescent COVID-19.

Details on this clone: This specimen includes other DNA sequences encoding the same CDR3. The chain is built from TRBV18 and TRBJ1-2; a possible D gene is TRBD1 (6 bases). The CDR3 runs 14 residues. V was shortened by 0 bases and J by 5 bases, with 10 bases between the two germline ends. CDR1 and CDR2 (germline): KGHSH, LQKENI. Here the CDR3 DNA reads TGTGCCAGCTCACCACCTGGACAGCCATATGGCTACACCTTC. Translation: CASSPPGQPYGYTF. The full variable domain, rest sourced from reference TRBV18 and TRBJ1-2, is NAGVMQNPRHLVRRRGQEARLRCSPMKGHSHVYWYRQLPEEGLKFMVYLQKENIIDESGMPKERFSAEFPKEGPSILRIQQVVRGDSAAYFCASSPPGQPYGYTFGSGTRLTVV.

The rearrangement joins TRBV4-1 to TRBJ2-5; 9 nucleotides match TRBD1. J gave up 5 bases and V 1 base, and 5 bases lay outside the gene matches. In germline, CDR1 is MGHRA, CDR2 YSYEKL. The CDR3 has 15 residues. The CDR3 DNA is TGCGCCAGCAGCCAAGCCCCCGGGACAGGGGAGACCCAGTACTTC. Its translation: CASSQAPGTGETQYF.

The chain couples TRBV11-3 to TRBJ2-3; the match to TRBD2 covers 9 bases. Trimming took 1 base from V and 5 from J; bases not matched to a gene: 7. Germline assignment: CDR1 SGHNT and CDR2 YENEEA. The CDR3 consists of 16 residues. CDR3 coding DNA: TGTGCCAGCAGCTTAGTACCCGCGGGAGGGAAAGATACGCAGTATTTT. Protein: CASSLVPAGGKDTQYF. Supplemented by reference TRBV11-3 and TRBJ2-3, the full variable domain reads EAGVVQSPRYKIIEKKQPVAFWCNPISGHNTLYWYLQNLGQGPELLIRYENEEAVDDSQLPKDRFSAERLKGVDSTLKIQPAELGDSAVYLCASSLVPAGGKDTQYFGPGTRLTVL.

V gene TRBV5-5 combines with J gene TRBJ2-5; 8 bases map to TRBD2. Germline lookup yields CDR1 SGHKS and CDR2 YYEKEE (reference sequence). Trimming removed 3 bases from V and 4 bases from J; junction bases left unmatched: 5. This CDR3 has 14 amino acids. CDR3 residues: CASSWTTSGETQYF. CDR3 coding DNA: TGTGCCAGCAGCTGGACAACTAGCGGAGAGACCCAGTACTTC.

V and J are TRBV14 and TRBJ1-2; D remains unclear. Per the germline V gene, CDR1 is SGHDN and CDR2 is FVKESK. The CDR3 runs to 13 residues. V lost 1 base and J lost 8, with 11 bases in between. CDR3 residues: CASSQVNGKGYTF. The CDR3 region has the DNA TGTGCCAGCAGCCAAGTTAACGGGAAGGGCTACACCTTC.

The rearrangement joins TRBV6-2 or TRBV6-3 to TRBJ2-2; possibly TRBD2 for D (5 bases). The CDR3 loop spans 15 amino acids. V lost 6 bases and J lost 5, with 16 bases in between. The germline CDR1 and CDR2 sequences are MNHEY and SVGEGT. CDR3 bases: TGTGCCAGCAGCCAGAGGCTGCCGGGGACCGGGGAGCTGTTTTTT. This encodes CASSQRLPGTGELFF.

The chain uses TRBV6-2 or TRBV6-3 and TRBJ2-2; a weak D match, TRBD2 (6 bases). The CDR3 is 12 amino acids. Germline CDR1 is MNHEY and CDR2 is SVGEGT. Trimming took 5 bases from V and 7 from J, leaving 8 bases between them. The CDR3 here is CASSQTSGELFF. As DNA, the CDR3 is TGTGCCAGCAGTCAGACTAGCGGGGAGCTGTTTTTT.

This clone was seen a handful of times. The J gene is TRBJ2-5, the V gene TRBV30, with D possibly TRBD2 on 7 matching bases. Trimming cost V 3 bases and J 5 bases, with 13 bases left between them. The CDR3 has 13 residues. Germline CDR1 GTSNPN, CDR2 SVGIG (reference sequence). The CDR3 reads CAWRNGGPETQYF. The CDR3 bases are TGTGCCTGGAGAAACGGGGGGCCGGAGACCCAGTACTTC.

The V gene is TRBV7-3, the J gene TRBJ2-6; D perhaps matches TRBD2 (5 bases). V was shortened by 1 base and J by 0 bases, with 7 bases between the two germline ends. CDR3 size: 16 residues. From germline, CDR1 is SGHTA and CDR2 FQGTGA. CDR3 nucleotides: TGTGCCAGCAGCTTAATGGGGAGCTCTGGGGCCAACGTCCTGACTTTC. This codes for CASSLMGSSGANVLTF.

This rearrangement joins TRBV7-2 to TRBJ2-5; 7 nucleotides align to TRBD2. Trimming took 1 base from V and 1 from J; bases not matched to a gene: 3. This CDR3 has 15 amino acids. Germline CDR1 is SGHTA and CDR2 is FQGNSA. Written as DNA, the CDR3 is TGTGCCAGCAGCTTAGGCCGGGGGGTCCAAGAGACCCAGTACTTC. Translated, it gives CASSLGRGVQETQYF.

The CDR3 region has the DNA TGTGCCAGCAGATCTAGCGGGAGCTCCTACAATGAGCAGTTCTTC. Residues: CASRSSGSSYNEQFF. The J gene is TRBJ2-1, the V gene TRBV28, with 10 bases matching TRBD2. The germline CDR1 and CDR2 sequences are MDHEN and SYDVKM. This CDR3 is built from 15 residues. After removal of 6 bases from V and 0 bases from J, the junction contained 2 bases not matched to a gene.

This clone was seen a single time. The rearrangement links TRBV10-3 to TRBJ1-1; D is unresolved. Trimming shortened V by 4 bases and J by 6 bases, and 15 bases separated the two germline ends. The length of the CDR3 is 14 residues. The germline CDR1 and CDR2 sequences are ENHRY and SYGVKD. DNA of the CDR3: TGTGCCATCAGTGCTCGAGGGATAGAAGCTGAAGCTTTCTTT. Encoded protein: CAISARGIEAEAFF.

This chain uses TRBV19 with TRBJ2-5, with D possibly being TRBD2 (5 bases). The CDR3 extends over 15 amino acids. Germline CDR1 is LNHDA and CDR2 is SQIVND (reference sequence). Trimming took 2 bases from V and 2 from J, leaving 12 bases between them. The CDR3 DNA is TGTGCCAGTAGTATACTCGGGGAGCCTCAAGAGACCCAGTACTTC. Encoded protein: CASSILGEPQETQYF. The variable domain in full, completed from reference TRBV19 and TRBJ2-5, reads DGGITQSPKYLFRKEGQNVTLSCEQNLNHDAMYWYRQDPGQGLRLIYYSQIVNDFQKGDIAEGYSVSREKKESFPLTVTSAQKNPTAFYLCASSILGEPQETQYFGPGTRLLVL.

This clone was seen repeatedly, ten times or more. The chain uses TRBV18 and TRBJ2-4; maybe TRBD2 (5 bases). Germline lookup yields CDR1 KGHSH and CDR2 LQKENI. CDR3 length equals 15 residues. The V end lost 1 base, the J end lost 6 bases, and 13 bases lay between the germline ends. CDR3 in DNA: TGTGCCAGCTCACCACTTGAACACACTAGAAACATTCAGTACTTC. Amino acid sequence: CASSPLEHTRNIQYF.